This TCR beta chain stems from a study of shared clonotypes between healthy human individuals. In the study overall: Serving as donors were two women and a few men, whose ages spanned 18 to 49. Each donor contributed plates that comprised three CD4 naive, three CD4 memory, two CD8 naive and one CD8 memory. Findings of the study overall: The sharing of about 5% of naive CD4 clonotypes was seen across a handful of donors.

CD45RO negativity and positive selection for CCR7 defined naive CD8 cells, a population that excluded terminally differentiated effector memory CD45RA+ cells. The germline V gene has CDR1 MDHEN and CDR2 SYDVKM. The CDR3 runs 14 residues. The junction had 7 bases not matched to a gene; V was cut back by 4 bases and J by 8 bases. Concerning this clone: Its antigen is as yet unknown.

Deep was the level used in running the assay. Sequencing used immunoSEQ multiplex PCR; TCRdb keeps in-frame clones, though not all of them. The sample lists 650,000 to 800,000 clones; approximately 90% were seen once. The chain carries TRBV28 and TRBJ2-2, with 7 bases identical to TRBD1. The receptor was derived from a man younger than 40 in good health. Sequenced material: naive CD8+ T cells sorted from blood. The chain's CDR3 is CASSWTGTAGELFF. DNA for the CDR3: TGTGCCAGCAGTTGGACAGGCACGGCGGGGGAGCTGTTTTTT. The variable domain in full, with the rest retrieved from reference TRBV28 and TRBJ2-2, is DVKVTQSSRYLVKRTGEKVFLECVQDMDHENMFWYRQDPGLGLRLIYFSYDVKMKEKGDIPEGYSVSREKKERFSLILESASTNQTSMYLCASSWTGTAGELFFGEGSRLTVL.